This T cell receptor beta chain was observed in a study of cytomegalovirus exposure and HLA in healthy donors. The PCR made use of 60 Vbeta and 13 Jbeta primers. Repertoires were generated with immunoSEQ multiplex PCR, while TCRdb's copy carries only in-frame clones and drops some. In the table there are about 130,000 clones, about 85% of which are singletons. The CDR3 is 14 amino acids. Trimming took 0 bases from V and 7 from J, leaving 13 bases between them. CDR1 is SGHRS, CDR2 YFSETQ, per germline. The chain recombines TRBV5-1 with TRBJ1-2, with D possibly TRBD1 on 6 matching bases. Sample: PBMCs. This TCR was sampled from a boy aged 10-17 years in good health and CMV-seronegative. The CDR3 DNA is TGCGCCAGCAGCTTGGCCCCCCCAGGGGCTGGCTACACCTTC. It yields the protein CASSLAPPGAGYTF.